These 32 T cell receptor beta chains were sequenced from one sample in a study of control samples from healthy donors and cancer patients. Only in-frame clones appear in the TCRdb table, and some are missing; sequencing was by immunoSEQ multiplex PCR. The repertoire holds around 170,000 clones, with around nine tenths as singletons. Sample: blood. The source is a man aged 30 to 45 in good health.

V and J are TRBV5-4 and TRBJ2-1, with TRBD2 as a possible D gene (6 bases). There are 16 residues in the CDR3. The V end was cut by 0 bases, the J end by 3 bases, with 13 bases between. Per germline, CDR1 SGHNT and CDR2 YYREEE (reference sequence). The CDR3 DNA follows: TGTGCCAGCAGCTTGGGGGGGGTGGCTAGCTACAATGAGCAGTTCTTC. Translated: CASSLGGVASYNEQFF.

Remarks on this clone: Compared with germline, one end of the junction differs, possibly owing to a read error. This rearrangement joins TRBV7-9 to TRBJ2-5; TRBD2 might be the D (6 bases). Germline CDR1 SEHNR, CDR2 FQNEAQ (reference sequence). The CDR3 is 12 residues long. The CDR3: CASSREEGTSDF. The CDR3 nucleotides read TGTGCCAGCAGCCGTGAGGAGGGAACGAGTGACTTC.

This chain's CDR3 is CASSFRQGRSTDTQYF. Written as DNA, the CDR3 is TGTGCCAGCAGCTTCCGACAGGGGCGGAGCACAGATACGCAGTATTTT. The gene calls are TRBV5-8 and TRBJ2-3; 8 nucleotides match TRBD1. V lost 2 bases to trimming and J lost 0 bases; unmatched junction nucleotides: 5. The CDR3 covers 16 residues. CDR1 SGHTS and CDR2 YDEGEE come from the germline V gene.

The chain has TRBV9 and TRBJ2-3; TRBD2 matches at 12 bases. The junction had 13 bases not matched to a gene; V was cut back by 4 bases and J by 4 bases. The CDR3 loop spans 18 amino acids. Germline lookup yields CDR1 SGDLS and CDR2 YYNGEE. CDR3 residues: CASSLPLSSGRAADTQYF. The CDR3 DNA is TGTGCCAGCAGCTTACCCCTCTCTAGCGGGAGGGCCGCAGATACGCAGTATTTT.

The chain links TRBV2 to TRBJ2-7, with D perhaps TRBD2 (5 bases). This CDR3 has 15 amino acids. Trimming left V 3 bases short and J 0 bases short, with 12 bases between. Germline loops: CDR1 SNHLY, CDR2 FYNNEI. The chain's CDR3 is CASSEMRARSYEQYF. The CDR3 region has the DNA TGTGCCAGCAGTGAGATGCGGGCCCGCTCCTACGAGCAGTACTTC.

This clone appeared once. The CDR3 is CASSSGTVGGTYNSPLHF. The CDR3 nucleotides read TGTGCCAGCAGCTCCGGGACAGTGGGGGGAACCTATAATTCACCCCTCCACTTT. V is TRBV7-2 and J is TRBJ1-6, with 7 nucleotides matching TRBD1. V shed 4 bases, J shed 2 bases, and the junction held 11 bases outside the gene matches. CDR3 size: 18 residues. CDR1 is SGHTA, CDR2 FQGNSA, per germline.

The chain joins TRBV19 to TRBJ2-3; 9 nucleotides agree with TRBD2. CDR1 and CDR2 (germline): LNHDA, SQIVND (reference sequence). Germline trimming cut 4 bases from V and 4 bases from J; bases unmatched to any gene: 6. The CDR3 extends over 15 amino acids. In DNA form, the CDR3 reads TGTGCCAGTAGTAACCTAGCGGGGAATTCAGATACGCAGTATTTT. The encoded protein is CASSNLAGNSDTQYF.

V is TRBV6-2 or TRBV6-3 and J is TRBJ2-5; no definite D call. Germline CDR1 and CDR2: MNHEY and SVGEGT. V was clipped by 5 bases and J by 0 bases, with 19 bases between them. CDR3 length equals 17 residues. The CDR3 sequence is CASSGLPDRAYQETQYF. CDR3 bases: TGTGCCAGCAGTGGGCTCCCGGACCGCGCGTACCAAGAGACCCAGTACTTC.

The CDR3 region has the DNA TGCAGCGTTGAACGGGGGCCGAACACTGAAGCTTTCTTT. Translation: CSVERGPNTEAFF. The V call is TRBV29-1, the J call TRBJ1-1; possible D gene TRBD1, 6 bases. CDR3 size: 13 residues. CDR1 and CDR2 (germline): SQVTM, ANQGSEA. With 2 bases removed from V and 1 base from J, the gap between germline ends came to 8 bases.

This chain connects TRBV6-5 to TRBJ2-1; D could derive from TRBD1 or TRBD2 (5 bases each). This CDR3 has 15 amino acids. The V gene's germline CDR1 is MNHEY and CDR2 SVGAGI. Trimming pared 1 base from V and 8 bases from J, leaving 15 bases between. CDR3 residues: CASSYLERGADEQFF. In DNA form, the CDR3 reads TGTGCCAGCAGTTACTTGGAGAGGGGCGCCGATGAGCAGTTCTTC.

V gene TRBV18 combines with J gene TRBJ2-7; 9 positions agree with TRBD2. CDR1 and CDR2 from the germline V gene are KGHSH and LQKENI. The CDR3 spans 13 residues. The V segment lost 3 bases and the J segment 3 bases; nucleotides outside the gene matches: 0. The CDR3 loop reads CASSPTSGYEQYF. For the CDR3, the DNA is TGTGCCAGCTCACCGACTAGCGGCTACGAGCAGTACTTC.

The chain couples TRBV11-3 to TRBJ2-2; perhaps TRBD2 as D (6 bases). The CDR3 runs 15 residues. Trimming shortened V by 1 base and J by 5 bases, and 11 bases separated the two germline ends. The V gene's germline CDR1 is SGHNT and CDR2 YENEEA. The CDR3 region has the DNA TGTGCCAGCAGCTTAGTCGCGGAGGGAACCGGGGAGCTGTTTTTT. It specifies CASSLVAEGTGELFF.

This clone was observed a handful of times. As DNA, the CDR3 is TGCAGCGTTGAGGTCGACAGTTATGGCTACACCTTC. Protein product: CSVEVDSYGYTF. The V call is TRBV29-1, the J call TRBJ1-2; D may be TRBD1 (5 bases). This CDR3 has 12 residues. Trimming pared 3 bases from V and 5 bases from J, leaving 10 bases between. Germline CDR1 SQVTM, CDR2 ANQGSEA.

A remark on this clone: This CDR3 is also generated by other DNA sequences in the sample. The rearrangement links TRBV19 to TRBJ1-3; possible D gene TRBD1, 6 bases. Germline CDR1 is LNHDA and CDR2 is SQIVND (reference sequence). V lost 6 bases and J 0 bases, leaving 18 bases between the germline ends. This CDR3 comprises 17 residues. CDR3: CASRRPQTGASGNTIYF. The CDR3 nucleotides read TGTGCCAGTAGGAGGCCACAGACAGGAGCCTCTGGAAACACCATATATTTT.

This rearrangement joins TRBV28 to TRBJ1-6; D may be TRBD1 (5 bases). The V and J ends lost 8 bases and 9 bases respectively, with 14 bases between them. This CDR3 region has 13 residues. Germline CDR1 reads MDHEN; CDR2 reads SYDVKM. The CDR3 DNA sequence: TGTGCCAGCCTTCGAGGGGAGGGTTCACCCCTCCACTTT. It is translated as CASLRGEGSPLHF.

The CDR3 region has the DNA TGCGCCAGCAGCCGGGAGAGGGAGTACAATGAGCAGTTCTTC. It encodes CASSREREYNEQFF. This chain joins TRBV5-1 and TRBJ2-1, with D possibly TRBD2 on 6 matching bases. The CDR3 loop spans 14 amino acids. V lost 4 bases to trimming and J lost 4 bases, with 12 bases between them. Germline V gene data show CDR1 as SGHRS and CDR2 as YFSETQ.

J is TRBJ2-3 and V is TRBV20-1; D remains unclear. Germline V gene lookup returns CDR1 DFQATT and CDR2 SNEGSKA (reference sequence). The V end was cut by 3 bases, the J end by 3 bases, with 4 bases between. The CDR3 has 11 amino acids. In DNA, the CDR3 is TGCAGTGCTAGTTATACAGATACGCAGTATTTT. Translation gives CSASYTDTQYF.

The V call is TRBV20-1, the J call TRBJ1-2; the D gene is possibly TRBD1 (5 bases). Germline-derived CDR1 and CDR2 are DFQATT and SNEGSKA (reference sequence). Trimming took off 3 bases at V and 4 bases at J, with 18 bases between the two ends. The CDR3 sequence is 15 residues long. The CDR3 protein is CSASTPGIGTYGYTF. For the CDR3, the DNA is TGCAGTGCTAGTACCCCAGGGATAGGCACCTATGGCTACACCTTC.

This chain connects TRBV3-1 (or the pseudogene TRBV3-2) to TRBJ2-1; TRBD1 or TRBD2 may be the D gene (5 bases each). This CDR3 contains 18 residues. Per the germline V gene, CDR1 is LGHDT and CDR2 is YNNKEL (reference sequence). The ends were cut back, 1 base at V and 0 bases at J, with 16 bases in the middle. The CDR3 sequence: CASSQGTGTASSYNEQFF. The CDR3 DNA reads as TGTGCCAGCAGCCAAGGCACGGGGACGGCCAGCTCCTACAATGAGCAGTTCTTC.

The V call is TRBV4-2, the J call TRBJ1-2; D ambiguous. V lost 0 bases to trimming and J lost 7 bases, with 15 bases between them. The V gene's germline CDR1 is LGHNA and CDR2 YNFKEQ. The CDR3 contains 15 residues. The CDR3, as DNA: TGTGCCAGCAGCCAAGATCTGTCCAACCCACGTGGCTACACCTTC. This gives the protein CASSQDLSNPRGYTF.

The rearrangement joins TRBV12-5 to TRBJ2-1; 7 positions agree with TRBD2. V lost 0 bases, J lost 9 bases, and 14 bases stayed unmatched. The germline V gene has CDR1 LGHNT and CDR2 FRNRAP. This CDR3 comprises 17 residues. This CDR3 reads CASGLVPLGGRSSEQFF. In DNA, the CDR3 is TGTGCTAGTGGTTTGGTACCCCTCGGCGGGAGAAGTAGTGAGCAGTTCTTC. The variable domain in full, completed from reference TRBV12-5 and TRBJ2-1, reads DARVTQTPRHKVTEMGQEVTMRCQPILGHNTVFWYRQTMMQGLELLAYFRNRAPLDDSGMPKDRFSAEMPDATLATLKIQPSEPRDSAVYFCASGLVPLGGRSSEQFFGPGTRLTVL.

This rearrangement joins TRBV28 to TRBJ2-7; TRBD1 matches at 10 bases. The germline gives CDR1 MDHEN, CDR2 SYDVKM. Trimming cost V 9 bases and J 5 bases; bases outside gene matches: 10. The CDR3 covers 14 residues. The DNA of the CDR3 is TGTGCCAGTTTACTCGCCGGGACAGGGGACGAGCAGTACTTC. Protein product: CASLLAGTGDEQYF.

The rearrangement links TRBV20-1 to TRBJ1-4; possibly TRBD1 for D (5 bases). Trimming removed 3 bases at V and 3 bases at J, with 11 bases between. This CDR3 region has 14 residues. Germline-derived CDR1 and CDR2 are DFQATT and SNEGSKA (reference sequence). CDR3 bases: TGCAGTGCTAGTGAGGGGTCAGCTAATGAAAAACTGTTTTTT. Translation gives CSASEGSANEKLFF.

The chain links TRBV20-1 to TRBJ1-1; D unclear. Germline-derived CDR1 and CDR2 are DFQATT and SNEGSKA (reference sequence). V was clipped by 3 bases and J by 1 base, with 12 bases between them. The CDR3 loop spans 14 amino acids. The CDR3 nucleotides are TGCAGTGCTAGTCTCCCGGGATCGAACACTGAAGCTTTCTTT. It specifies CSASLPGSNTEAFF.

The rearrangement links TRBV7-3 to TRBJ2-5, with 7 nucleotides matching TRBD2. CDR1 and CDR2 from the germline V gene are SGHTA and FQGTGA. Losses at the gene ends were 5 bases for V and 5 bases for J; bases not matched to a gene: 8. The CDR3 extends over 14 amino acids. CDR3 sequence: CASSQGGGYETQYF. CDR3 nucleotides: TGTGCCAGCAGCCAAGGCGGGGGATACGAGACCCAGTACTTC.

The chain recombines TRBV24-1 with TRBJ1-1, with D uncertain. This CDR3 is built from 14 residues. Between the trimmed V and J ends, which lost 3 bases and 4 bases, there was a span of 11 bases. Germline CDR1 is KGHDR and CDR2 is SFDVKD. The CDR3 DNA follows: TGTGCCACCAGTGATGGAGGGAGCTTCACTGAAGCTTTCTTT. Protein product: CATSDGGSFTEAFF.

The CDR3 loop is CASSRGQEVTEQYF. CDR3 nucleotide sequence: TGTGCCAGCAGTCGTGGACAGGAGGTGACCGAGCAGTACTTC. V usage is TRBV7-2 and J usage is TRBJ2-7; 7 bases agree with TRBD1. This CDR3 comprises 14 residues. V lost 6 bases to trimming and J lost 6 bases; unmatched junction nucleotides: 11. The germline V gene has CDR1 SGHTA and CDR2 FQGNSA.

A single count supports this clone. This chain uses TRBV27 with TRBJ2-7; D may be TRBD2 (5 bases). The CDR3 consists of 13 residues. V gave up 4 bases and J gave up 4 bases, with 11 bases separating them. Germline V CDR1 and CDR2: MNHEY, SMNVEV (reference sequence). The CDR3: CASSSGPGYEQYF. CDR3 DNA: TGTGCCAGCAGTTCCGGTCCGGGATACGAGCAGTACTTC.

In its sample, this clone was seen once. This rearrangement joins TRBV6-5 to TRBJ1-1; no firm D call. The CDR3 spans 14 residues. The V end lost 7 bases, the J end lost 3 bases, and 15 bases lay between the germline ends. CDR1 and CDR2 from the germline V gene are MNHEY and SVGAGI. The CDR3, as DNA: TGTGCCAGCATACGGGAGATGAGTCACACTGAAGCTTTCTTT. Its protein is CASIREMSHTEAFF.

The V and J genes are TRBV7-2 and TRBJ1-5; D is ambiguous. The CDR3 consists of 14 residues. With 5 bases removed from V and 2 bases from J, the gap between germline ends came to 10 bases. The germline CDR1 and CDR2 sequences are SGHTA and FQGNSA. In DNA form, the CDR3 reads TGTGCCAGCAGCCCTAATCTTGGCAATCAGCCCCAGCATTTT. This translates into CASSPNLGNQPQHF.

V is TRBV5-4 and J is TRBJ1-1; tentative D call: TRBD1 (6 bases). Germline loops: CDR1 SGHNT, CDR2 YYREEE (reference sequence). V was clipped by 0 bases and J by 3 bases, with 12 bases between them. The CDR3 has 15 residues. Written as DNA, the CDR3 is TGTGCCAGCAGCTTGGAGGGTCAGGGGCACACTGAAGCTTTCTTT. It yields the protein CASSLEGQGHTEAFF.

The chain combines TRBV9 with TRBJ1-6; possible D gene TRBD1, 5 bases. This CDR3 spans 14 amino acids. V shed 3 bases and J shed 7 bases, with 11 bases lying between them. Germline loops: CDR1 SGDLS, CDR2 YYNGEE. CDR3 in amino acids: CASSATWGNSPLHF. The CDR3 region has the DNA TGTGCCAGCAGCGCCACGTGGGGCAATTCACCCCTCCACTTT.